The 25 T cell receptor beta chains below were found in one sample sequenced in a study of blood T cell repertoires in COVID-19. Only in-frame clones appear in the TCRdb table, and some are missing; sequencing was by immunoSEQ multiplex PCR. This table holds about 160,000 clones, around 80% found once. Sequencing input: peripheral blood. The receptors come from a woman aged 55 to 70 with acute or convalescent COVID-19.

Details on this clone: The sample contains more than one DNA sequence encoding this CDR3. This chain joins TRBV6-2 or TRBV6-3 and TRBJ1-5; TRBD1 matches at 11 bases. The CDR3 length is 16 residues. The junction had 7 bases not matched to a gene; V was cut back by 2 bases and J by 7 bases. The germline CDR1 and CDR2 sequences are MNHEY and SVGEGT. The CDR3 is CASSYVGQGAGQPQHF. CDR3 nucleotide sequence: TGTGCCAGCAGTTACGTCGGACAGGGGGCGGGGCAGCCCCAGCATTTT.

A few counts support this clone. CDR3 sequence: CAISGMGYEAFF. CDR3 bases: TGTGCCATCAGTGGGATGGGCTATGAAGCTTTCTTT. The chain is built from TRBV10-3 and TRBJ1-1, with no clear D. Germline assignment: CDR1 ENHRY and CDR2 SYGVKD. With 4 bases removed from V and 7 bases from J, the gap between germline ends came to 10 bases. The CDR3 spans 12 residues.

Only a few counts were recorded for this clone. This sequence joins TRBV6-5 and TRBJ2-7, with a weak D call TRBD2 (5 bases). The CDR3 has 15 amino acids. Germline V gene sequence: CDR1 MNHEY, CDR2 SVGAGI. The V gene lost 2 bases and the J gene lost 0 bases, with 11 bases spanning the gap. This CDR3 reads CASSYARGSSYEQYF. Written as DNA, the CDR3 is TGTGCCAGCAGTTACGCCCGGGGAAGCTCCTACGAGCAGTACTTC.

This clone was seen many times. The J gene is TRBJ2-1, the V gene TRBV10-1; D unresolved. The CDR3 has 14 residues. Looked up from germline, CDR1 is WNHNN and CDR2 is SYGVQD (reference sequence). Trimming pared 4 bases from V and 10 bases from J, leaving 17 bases between. The CDR3 coding sequence is TGCGCCAGCAGTGGCTCCGATCTGTGGCAGGAGCAGTTCTTC. The encoded protein is CASSGSDLWQEQFF.

The chain recombines TRBV7-9 with TRBJ2-7; tentatively, D is TRBD1 (6 bases). CDR3 length equals 16 residues. The V gene's germline CDR1 is SEHNR and CDR2 FQNEAQ (reference sequence). The V end was cut by 0 bases, the J end by 0 bases, with 12 bases between. CDR3 nucleotides: TGTGCCAGCAGCTTAGCGCTTGGGACATACTCCTACGAGCAGTACTTC. Protein product: CASSLALGTYSYEQYF.

This chain links TRBV18 with TRBJ2-7, with 11 nucleotides matching TRBD1. V dropped 6 bases and J dropped 3; count of bases not matched to a gene: 7. The CDR3 is 15 residues long. CDR1 is KGHSH, CDR2 LQKENI, per germline. The CDR3 protein is CASSDSGTGGYEQYF. In DNA, the CDR3 is TGTGCCAGCTCGGATTCCGGGACAGGGGGCTACGAGCAGTACTTC. Complete variable domain (other parts from reference TRBV18 and TRBJ2-7): NAGVMQNPRHLVRRRGQEARLRCSPMKGHSHVYWYRQLPEEGLKFMVYLQKENIIDESGMPKERFSAEFPKEGPSILRIQQVVRGDSAAYFCASSDSGTGGYEQYFGPGTRLTVT.

This sequence joins TRBV12-5 and TRBJ2-7; TRBD2 agrees at 8 bases. J gave up 6 bases and V 6 bases, and 4 bases lay outside the gene matches. Germline CDR1 is LGHNT and CDR2 is FRNRAP. The CDR3 runs 12 residues. The CDR3 sequence: CASGSGGGEQYF. The CDR3 DNA reads as TGTGCTAGTGGGTCCGGGGGGGGCGAGCAGTACTTC.

The chain uses TRBV6-5 and TRBJ2-7, with D maybe TRBD2 (5 bases). CDR3 length: 12 residues. Germline V gives CDR1 MNHEY, CDR2 SVGAGI. V gave up 6 bases and J gave up 5 bases, with 11 bases separating them. The CDR3 DNA is TGTGCCAGCAGCATCCGAGGGCACGAGCAGTACTTC. It specifies CASSIRGHEQYF.

This sequence joins TRBV28 and TRBJ2-7; D may be TRBD2 (7 bases). Trimming shortened V by 2 bases and J by 6 bases, and 14 bases separated the two germline ends. Germline V gene lookup returns CDR1 MDHEN and CDR2 SYDVKM. There are 14 residues in the CDR3. The chain's CDR3 is CASSLGGGPGEQYF. The DNA for the CDR3 is TGTGCCAGCAGTTTAGGGGGGGGGCCCGGCGAGCAGTACTTC.

The rearrangement links TRBV6-5 to TRBJ1-1, with D tentatively TRBD1 (5 bases). This CDR3 region has 15 residues. Per germline, CDR1 MNHEY and CDR2 SVGAGI. The germline V and J ends were trimmed by 2 bases and 1 base, with 11 bases remaining between them. CDR3: CASSYTGTGNTEAFF. The CDR3 DNA reads TGTGCCAGCAGTTACACCGGGACTGGGAACACTGAAGCTTTCTTT.

To note about this clone: In the same sample, other DNA sequences code for this CDR3. V usage is TRBV12-3 or TRBV12-4 and J usage is TRBJ1-1; D is uncertain. Trimming stripped 5 bases from V and 0 bases from J, with 7 bases between. This CDR3 region has 13 residues. CDR3 bases: TGTGCCAGCAGTCTTAAAATGAACACTGAAGCTTTCTTT. Its protein is CASSLKMNTEAFF.

The chain joins TRBV10-1 to TRBJ2-5; D not certain. Trimming took 0 bases from V and 1 from J, leaving 6 bases between them. The CDR3 has 14 amino acids. Germline V gene lookup returns CDR1 WNHNN and CDR2 SYGVQD (reference sequence). CDR3 region: CASSESPFQETQYF. The CDR3 DNA reads as TGCGCCAGCAGTGAGTCCCCTTTCCAAGAGACCCAGTACTTC.

The chain couples TRBV5-1 to TRBJ2-3; TRBD1 matches 8 bases. The CDR3 covers 15 residues. Germline V gene lookup returns CDR1 SGHRS and CDR2 YFSETQ. Germline trimming cut 0 bases from V and 4 bases from J; bases unmatched to any gene: 4. As DNA, the CDR3 is TGCGCCAGCAGCTTGGGCACAGGGGGGCCAGATACGCAGTATTTT. Protein: CASSLGTGGPDTQYF.

V and J are TRBV27 and TRBJ2-7, with 9 bases identical to TRBD1. CDR3 length: 17 amino acids. The germline V gene encodes CDR1 MNHEY and CDR2 SMNVEV (reference sequence). V was clipped by 1 base and J by 4 bases; unmatched bases: 11. The CDR3: CASSLFTGTGISYEQYF. In DNA, the CDR3 is TGTGCCAGCAGTTTATTCACCGGGACAGGGATCTCGTACGAGCAGTACTTC.

This rearrangement joins TRBV27 to TRBJ1-2; unclear D gene. V was trimmed by 4 bases and J by 3 bases, leaving 9 bases between them. Germline CDR1 is MNHEY and CDR2 is SMNVEV (reference sequence). The CDR3 sequence is 13 residues long. The CDR3 region is CASSSGSYYGYTF. The DNA of the CDR3 is TGTGCCAGCAGTTCGGGGTCCTACTATGGCTACACCTTC.

This clone was seen a few times. The chain combines TRBV3-1 (or the pseudogene TRBV3-2) with TRBJ2-1, with 10 bases fitting TRBD2. The germline V gene has CDR1 LGHDT and CDR2 YNNKEL (reference sequence). J was trimmed by 6 bases and V by 2 bases; bases with no gene match: 7. The CDR3 totals 16 residues. This chain's CDR3 is CASSQWASGGSNEQFF. For the CDR3, the DNA is TGTGCCAGCAGCCAATGGGCTAGCGGGGGTAGCAATGAGCAGTTCTTC.

CDR3 amino acids: CASSISGTGANVLTF. For the CDR3, the DNA is TGCGCCAGCAGCATCTCAGGGACTGGGGCCAACGTCCTGACTTTC. J is TRBJ2-6 and V is TRBV5-1, with D perhaps matching TRBD1 (5 bases). This CDR3 comprises 15 residues. V dropped 4 bases and J dropped 2 bases, with 10 bases sitting between them. From germline, CDR1 is SGHRS and CDR2 YFSETQ.

The DNA for the CDR3 is TGTGCCAGCAGCGTAGACGCGGCGGGCGGAACTGAAGCTTTCTTT. Its translation: CASSVDAAGGTEAFF. The rearrangement links TRBV9 to TRBJ1-1; D is unresolved. CDR3 length: 15 amino acids. Germline CDR1 and CDR2: SGDLS and YYNGEE. The V end lost 0 bases, the J end lost 5 bases, and 14 bases lay between the germline ends.

With respect to this clone: The identical CDR3 is also encoded by other nucleotide sequences in the sample. V is TRBV18 and J is TRBJ2-2; the match to TRBD1 covers 8 bases. The germline CDR1 and CDR2 sequences are KGHSH and LQKENI. This CDR3 is 16 amino acids long. The ends lost 3 bases at V and 4 bases at J; junction bases unmatched: 7. CDR3 nucleotide sequence: TGTGCCAGCTCACCTACCGGACAGGGTGGCACCGGGGAGCTGTTTTTT. This codes for CASSPTGQGGTGELFF.

The CDR3 sequence: CASSLQGGPPDIQYF. The CDR3 coding sequence is TGTGCCAGCAGCTTGCAGGGTGGTCCACCGGACATTCAGTACTTC. The chain couples TRBV7-2 to TRBJ2-4, with D perhaps TRBD1 (5 bases). Germline assignment: CDR1 SGHTA and CDR2 FQGNSA. The V and J ends lost 3 bases and 8 bases respectively, with 17 bases between them. This CDR3 is 15 amino acids long.

The gene calls are TRBV2 and TRBJ2-5, with unresolved D. Germline V lookup: CDR1 SNHLY, CDR2 FYNNEI. V was trimmed by 8 bases and J by 0 bases, leaving 13 bases between them. This CDR3 is 14 amino acids long. CDR3 bases: TGTGCCAGCGGAGCCTCTGGATACCAAGAGACCCAGTACTTC. Translating gives CASGASGYQETQYF.

In this sample, this clone turned up a few times. J is TRBJ1-1 and V is TRBV27; 8 bases are shared with TRBD1. Germline V lookup: CDR1 MNHEY, CDR2 SMNVEV (reference sequence). This CDR3 comprises 17 residues. After removal of 5 bases from V and 0 bases from J, the junction contained 11 bases not matched to a gene. CDR3 residues: CASSLRQGSTMNTEAFF. As DNA, the CDR3 is TGTGCCAGCAGTCTCCGACAGGGGTCCACCATGAACACTGAAGCTTTCTTT.

The chain recombines TRBV9 with TRBJ2-1, with a tentative D call TRBD2 (6 bases). Germline CDR1 and CDR2: SGDLS and YYNGEE. With 0 bases removed from V and 3 bases from J, the gap between germline ends came to 10 bases. There are 15 residues in the CDR3. The CDR3 protein is CASSVGLVGYNEQFF. The DNA for the CDR3 is TGTGCCAGCAGCGTAGGACTAGTTGGCTACAATGAGCAGTTCTTC.

On this clone: A junction end diverges from the germline sequence, so it may reflect a read error. This chain connects TRBV7-7 to TRBJ2-3; D is perhaps TRBD2 (6 bases). Germline CDR1 reads SSHAT; CDR2 reads FNYEAQ (reference sequence). This CDR3 has 14 residues. The DNA of the CDR3 is TGTGCTAGCAGCCCGGGGCTGCGGGGCGATACGCAGTATTTT. Amino acid sequence: CASSPGLRGDTQYF.

The chain recombines TRBV10-1 with TRBJ2-5; TRBD2 is a possible D gene (6 bases). CDR3 size: 13 residues. Germline V CDR1 and CDR2: WNHNN, SYGVQD (reference sequence). Trimming removed 3 bases at V and 5 bases at J, with 10 bases between. CDR3: CASSDRGRETQYF. The CDR3 DNA sequence: TGCGCCAGCAGTGACCGGGGGAGGGAGACCCAGTACTTC.